These T cell receptor beta chains were read from a single sample in a study of blood T cell repertoires in COVID-19. TCRdb's copy holds only in-frame clones and misses some; the assay was immunoSEQ multiplex PCR. The table shows approximately 220,000 clones, with about 86% occurring only once. Sequenced material: peripheral blood. The receptors derive from a woman in her fifties or sixties with acute or convalescent COVID-19. Each CDR3 is given with its conserved first and last residue. Each record gives: CDR3 length, V gene, clone size, CDR3 protein. The size field is filled for only some rows; it gives once, few, many or a size class.

12 TRBV29-1 - CSVGGGITEAFF
13 TRBV10-3 - CATSEGARGGYTF
14 TRBV2 - CASSAGTRTYEQYF
14 TRBV7-9 - CASSSSGGSTEAFF
20 TRBV6-7 - CASSYSKLYRARGLNEKLFF
12 TRBV2 - CASSEARYGYTF
14 TRBV4-3 - CASSQDRGNQPQHF
15 TRBV19 - CASSNQGARTYEQYF
12 TRBV3-1/TRBV3-2 - CASSQGTDRQFF
16 TRBV9 - CASSVDLSAQASEAFF
15 TRBV10-3 - CAISPGDRIENIQYF
15 TRBV28 - CASRLAGGYQETQYF
13 TRBV19 once CASRAGVGSPLHF
15 TRBV10-1 - CASPRGLAENYEQYF
13 TRBV7-9 few CASSSDGNSPLHF
13 TRBV13 - CASSLAGANTIYF
14 TRBV2 - CASSDGGQNYGYTF
15 TRBV30 - CAWRKGTGGHNEQFF
13 TRBV19 - CASSLRGEGPLHF
17 TRBV4-1 - CASSQLAGGPSYNEQFF
12 TRBV5-1 - CASGRQNTEAFF
16 TRBV2 - CASSVGGKRGNQPQHF
16 TRBV2 - CASSFSGTTSYNEQFF
13 TRBV9 - CASSVASVNEQFF
14 TRBV28 - CASTPGQGQQKLFF
16 TRBV9 - CASSVATESGDTEAFF
13 TRBV5-1 - CASSAGQGNEQFF
18 TRBV24-1 - CATHRGPDLPYSNQPQHF
15 TRBV28 - CASSLPTGVGQPQHF
14 TRBV5-6 - CASSLGDSMYGYTF
13 TRBV6-5 - CASSLDRNYGYTF
16 TRBV7-2 - CASSDRSTSGQETQYF
15 TRBV7-8 - CASSPPRGAGSEQYF
15 TRBV6-2/TRBV6-3 - CASSPLAGPYNEQFF
15 TRBV28 once CASSLGDRVLWGYTF
13 TRBV7-3 - CASSPGGRETQYF
16 TRBV4-1 - CASTKSGGGANTEAFF
14 TRBV4-1 once CASSRTSGNYEQYF
15 TRBV6-6 few CASSSNRELSYEQYF
17 TRBV4-2 - CASSRSGSGANTGELFF
10 TRBV19 - CGSSGNTIYF
16 TRBV6-5 - CASSYGDGTGRSPLHF
15 TRBV7-3 - CASSFTGGSYNEQFF
14 TRBV11-2 - CASSPQGFNEKLFF
15 TRBV7-9 - CATRDRGISGNTIYF
15 TRBV5-8 - CASSTFRGVTDTQYF
15 TRBV6-1 - CASSEDVSSGNTIYF
14 TRBV7-6 - CASSGGTGRETQYF
12 TRBV2 - CASARGHEKLFF
13 TRBV19 once CASTIGGAGELFF
13 TRBV28 once CASSPSGLGEQYF
16 TRBV12-5 - CASGLTSRGPYNEQFF
14 TRBV11-2 - CASSTTASNTEAFF